The 13 T cell receptor beta chains given below trace back to one sample, sequenced in a study of blood T cell repertoires in COVID-19. Profiling relied on immunoSEQ multiplex PCR, and the TCRdb table lists in-frame clones only, not all of them. The table lists 62,000 or so clones, over 80% of them singletons. The sequenced material came from peripheral blood. The origin of the receptors is a human donor in a cohort sampled during active COVID-19.

The genes are TRBV27 and TRBJ1-5; 7 nucleotides match TRBD1. V lost 6 bases to trimming and J lost 5 bases; unmatched junction nucleotides: 7. Germline V gene data show CDR1 as MNHEY and CDR2 as SMNVEV (reference sequence). This CDR3 region has 14 residues. The chain's CDR3 is CASSSQGTHQPQHF. The CDR3 DNA reads TGTGCCAGCAGCTCACAGGGGACACATCAGCCCCAGCATTTT.

The CDR3 nucleotides read TGTGCCAGTTCCGAGCTAGCGGACACAGATACGCAGTATTTT. Protein product: CASSELADTDTQYF. V is TRBV6-4 and J is TRBJ2-3, with 7 bases matching TRBD2. Trimming took 9 bases from V and 2 from J; bases not matched to a gene: 8. This CDR3 has 14 residues. Germline assignment: CDR1 MRHNA and CDR2 SNTAGT.

In this sample, this clone turned up once. V gene TRBV9 combines with J gene TRBJ1-4, with TRBD1 matching 7 bases. CDR3 size: 17 residues. The V and J ends lost 0 bases and 7 bases, in that order; junction bases with no gene match: 12. Germline V gene sequence: CDR1 SGDLS, CDR2 YYNGEE. The CDR3 sequence: CASSVGPTGESCEKLFF. CDR3 sequence (DNA): TGTGCCAGCAGCGTAGGCCCAACAGGGGAAAGTTGTGAAAAACTGTTTTTT.

The chain recombines TRBV7-6 with TRBJ2-7; 12 bases line up with TRBD2. Looked up from germline, CDR1 is SGHVS and CDR2 is FNYEAQ. The CDR3 consists of 16 residues. With V trimmed by 2 bases and J by 7 bases, 9 bases remained unmatched. This chain's CDR3 is CASSLPGTSGPREQYF. In DNA, the CDR3 is TGTGCCAGCAGCTTACCTGGGACTAGCGGGCCCAGGGAGCAGTACTTC.

The chain couples TRBV28 to TRBJ1-3; 7 bases match TRBD1. Trimming cost V 3 bases and J 3 bases; bases outside gene matches: 11. The germline V gene encodes CDR1 MDHEN and CDR2 SYDVKM. CDR3 length equals 17 residues. The CDR3 spells CASSFTRPGGGGNTIYF. CDR3 DNA sequence: TGTGCCAGCAGTTTCACACGCCCAGGGGGAGGTGGAAACACCATATATTTT.

The chain is built from TRBV2 and TRBJ1-1; no firm D call. Between the trimmed V and J ends, which lost 4 bases and 5 bases, there was a span of 11 bases. Germline V gives CDR1 SNHLY, CDR2 FYNNEI. CDR3 size: 13 residues. Here the CDR3 reads CASSVTGETEAFF. Here the CDR3 DNA reads TGTGCCAGCAGTGTGACTGGGGAGACTGAAGCTTTCTTT.

The CDR3 DNA sequence: TGCGCCAGCAGACAGACATCAGATACGCAGTATTTT. This translates into CASRQTSDTQYF. V usage is TRBV5-1 and J usage is TRBJ2-3; no reliable D call. Per germline, CDR1 SGHRS and CDR2 YFSETQ. With 5 bases removed from V and 4 bases from J, the gap between germline ends came to 8 bases. The CDR3 runs 12 residues. The full variable domain, in which reference TRBV5-1 and TRBJ2-3 provide the parts outside the CDR3, is KAGVTQTPRYLIKTRGQQVTLSCSPISGHRSVSWYQQTPGQGLQFLFEYFSETQRNKGNFPGRFSGRQFSNSRSEMNVSTLELGDSALYLCASRQTSDTQYFGPGTRLTVL.

This chain uses TRBV7-2 with TRBJ2-1, with 9 nucleotides matching TRBD2. Per germline, CDR1 SGHTA and CDR2 FQGNSA. This CDR3 has 16 residues. V lost 1 base to trimming and J lost 1 base; unmatched junction nucleotides: 2. CDR3: CASSLVAGGSYNEQFF. In nucleotides, the CDR3 is TGTGCCAGCAGCTTAGTTGCGGGAGGGTCCTACAATGAGCAGTTCTTC.

The chain is built from TRBV18 and TRBJ1-1; D unresolved. The CDR3 extends over 13 amino acids. Between the trimmed V and J ends, which lost 6 bases and 1 base, there was a span of 9 bases. Germline CDR1 is KGHSH and CDR2 is LQKENI. CDR3 protein: CASSQKQNTEAFF. CDR3 bases: TGTGCCAGCTCTCAAAAACAGAACACTGAAGCTTTCTTT.

The chain joins TRBV7-2 to TRBJ1-2, with D unresolved. Germline V gene data show CDR1 as SGHTA and CDR2 as FQGNSA. This CDR3 is 15 amino acids long. Trimming took off 0 bases at V and 4 bases at J, with 12 bases between the two ends. CDR3 loop: CASSLARRSTYGYTF. DNA of the CDR3: TGTGCCAGCAGCTTAGCCAGGCGCTCCACCTATGGCTACACCTTC.

The chain has TRBV18 and TRBJ1-4, with 8 bases fitting TRBD1. The CDR3 is 14 amino acids. The V gene end was trimmed by 8 bases and the J gene end by 8 bases; junction bases not matched to a gene: 10. Germline V gives CDR1 KGHSH, CDR2 LQKENI. CDR3 in DNA: TGTGCCAGCGGCCGACAGGGGCCCATAGAAAAACTGTTTTTT. It codes for CASGRQGPIEKLFF.

This chain connects TRBV5-4 to TRBJ1-5; TRBD1 matches 7 bases. V trimming: 2 bases; J trimming: 4 bases; junction bases outside the gene matches: 3. This CDR3 spans 14 amino acids. Germline CDR1 SGHNT, CDR2 YYREEE (reference sequence). The CDR3 nucleotides are TGTGCCAGCAGCTTACAGGGGAGGAATCAGCCCCAGCATTTT. Translating it yields CASSLQGRNQPQHF. The variable domain in full, with the rest retrieved from reference TRBV5-4 and TRBJ1-5, is ETGVTQSPTHLIKTRGQQVTLRCSSQSGHNTVSWYQQALGQGPQFIFQYYREEENGRGNFPPRFSGLQFPNYSSELNVNALELDDSALYLCASSLQGRNQPQHFGDGTRLSIL.

DNA of the CDR3: TGTGCCAGCAGCTCACCGGGACTCCCCGTCGGGGAGCAGTTCTTC. Amino acids: CASSSPGLPVGEQFF. This sequence joins TRBV7-2 and TRBJ2-1; D is perhaps TRBD2 (6 bases). With 4 bases removed from V and 10 bases from J, the gap between germline ends came to 20 bases. CDR1 SGHTA and CDR2 FQGNSA come from the germline V gene. The CDR3 extends over 15 amino acids.